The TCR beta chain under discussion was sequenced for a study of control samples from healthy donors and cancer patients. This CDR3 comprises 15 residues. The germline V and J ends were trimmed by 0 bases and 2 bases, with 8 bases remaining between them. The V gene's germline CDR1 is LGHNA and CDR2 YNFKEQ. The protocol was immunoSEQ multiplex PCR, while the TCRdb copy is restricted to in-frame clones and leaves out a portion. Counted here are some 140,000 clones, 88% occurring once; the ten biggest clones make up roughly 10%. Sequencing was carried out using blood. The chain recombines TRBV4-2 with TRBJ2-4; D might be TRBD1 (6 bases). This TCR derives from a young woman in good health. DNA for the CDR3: TGTGCCAGCAGCCAAGACAGGGGTCCCAAAAACATTCAGTACTTC. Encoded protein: CASSQDRGPKNIQYF.